Listed here is a single T cell receptor (beta chain). Its specificity is not known. This entry comes from a study of blood T cells in healthy people across ages. A second PCR, run for roughly 7 to 11 cycles, used a sample-barcoded 5' primer plus a J-beta primer mix. MiXCR, run by TCRdb on the 5' RACE reads, gives a single entry per CDR3 protein. The sample consists of approximately 350,000 distinct CDR3 sequences, 50% to 60% of them appearing once. Every donor contributed about 10 milliliters of peripheral blood by blood draw. Trimming removed 1 base at V and 1 base at J, with 6 bases between. The V gene's germline CDR1 is MGHDK and CDR2 SYGVNS. The CDR3 is made up of 14 amino acids. Notes on the study in general: In the absence of known donor CMV status, changes in expanded clonotypes were possibly confounded. Long-lived donors had more naive CD4+ cells and higher diversity than aged donors. Per million T cells, TCR beta diversity dropped roughly linearly as age increased.

The chain has TRBV25-1 and TRBJ2-3; D remains ambiguous. Sample: blood. The source is a man aged 60 to 69 in good health. CDR3 residues: CASSELLGTDTQYF. CDR3 nucleotide sequence: TGTGCCAGCAGTGAATTACTGGGCACAGATACGCAGTATTTT.